This T cell receptor (beta chain) originates from a study of blood T cell repertoires in COVID-19. Some clones are missing from TCRdb's copy, which holds only in-frame ones; the method was immunoSEQ multiplex PCR. The table has some 120,000 clones, over 85% seen once. Sequencing input: peripheral blood. The sequence derives from a man aged 50-59 years with active COVID-19.

The CDR3 reads CASRPGGGYSNQPQHF. The DNA of the CDR3 is TGTGCCAGCAGGCCGGGGGGAGGGTATAGCAATCAGCCCCAGCATTTT. This chain links TRBV27 with TRBJ1-5; D might be TRBD1 (5 bases). Trimming cost V 6 bases and J 0 bases, with 15 bases left between them. Per germline, CDR1 MNHEY and CDR2 SMNVEV (reference sequence). The CDR3 is 16 residues long.